The TCR beta chain described here comes from a study of cytomegalovirus exposure and HLA in healthy donors. Germline V gene sequence: CDR1 SEHNR, CDR2 FQNEAQ (reference sequence). V was pared by 7 bases and J by 0 bases, with 9 bases of the junction left unmatched. This CDR3 spans 19 amino acids. Vbeta (60) and Jbeta (13) primers were used in the PCR. Only in-frame clones appear in the TCRdb table, and some are missing; sequencing was by immunoSEQ multiplex PCR. This table holds around 63,000 clones, just under 80% found once. The specimen was PBMCs. The chain uses TRBV7-9 and TRBJ2-6; TRBD2 aligns across 13 bases. The TCR was taken from a man aged 35-49 years in good health and CMV-seronegative. CDR3 residues: CASNSLGLAGFSGANVLTF. The CDR3, as DNA: TGTGCCAGCAACTCCCTGGGACTAGCGGGATTCTCTGGGGCCAACGTCCTGACTTTC. Filled out from reference TRBV7-9 and TRBJ2-6, the complete variable domain reads DTGVSQNPRHKITKRGQNVTFRCDPISEHNRLYWYRQTLGQGPEFLTYFQNEAQLEKSRLLSDRFSAERPKGSFSTLEIQRTEQGDSAMYLCASNSLGLAGFSGANVLTFGAGSRLTVL.